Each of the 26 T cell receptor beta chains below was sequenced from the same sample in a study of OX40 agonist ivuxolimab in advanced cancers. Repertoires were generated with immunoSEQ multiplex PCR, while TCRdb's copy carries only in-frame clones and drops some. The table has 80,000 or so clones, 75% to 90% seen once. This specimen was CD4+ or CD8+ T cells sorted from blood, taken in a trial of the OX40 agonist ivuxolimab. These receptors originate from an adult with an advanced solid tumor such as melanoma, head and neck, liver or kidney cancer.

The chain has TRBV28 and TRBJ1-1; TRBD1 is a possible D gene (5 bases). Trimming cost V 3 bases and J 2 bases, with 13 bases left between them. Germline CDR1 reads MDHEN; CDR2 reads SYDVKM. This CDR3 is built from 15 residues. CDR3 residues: CASSLVFGGNTEAFF. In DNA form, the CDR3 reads TGTGCCAGCAGTTTGGTATTCGGGGGTAACACTGAAGCTTTCTTT.

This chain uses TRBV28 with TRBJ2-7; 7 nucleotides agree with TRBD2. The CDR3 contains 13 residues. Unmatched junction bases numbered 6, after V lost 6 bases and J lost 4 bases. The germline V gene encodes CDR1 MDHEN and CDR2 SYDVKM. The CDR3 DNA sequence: TGTGCCAGCAGCCGCGAGCGGGGTTACGAGCAGTACTTC. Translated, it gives CASSRERGYEQYF.

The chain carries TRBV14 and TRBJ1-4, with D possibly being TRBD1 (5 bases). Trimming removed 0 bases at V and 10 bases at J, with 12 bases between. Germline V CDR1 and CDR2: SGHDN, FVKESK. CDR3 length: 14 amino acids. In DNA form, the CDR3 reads TGTGCCAGCAGCCAAGATATGGGGGAGAGAAAACTGTTTTTT. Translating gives CASSQDMGERKLFF.

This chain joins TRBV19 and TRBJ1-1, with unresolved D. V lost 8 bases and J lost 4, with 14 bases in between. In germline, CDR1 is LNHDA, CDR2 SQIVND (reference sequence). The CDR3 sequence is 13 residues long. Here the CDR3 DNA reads TGTGCCAGTGGCCCGGGCGGCTTCACTGAAGCTTTCTTT. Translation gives CASGPGGFTEAFF. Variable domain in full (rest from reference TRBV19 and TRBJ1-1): DGGITQSPKYLFRKEGQNVTLSCEQNLNHDAMYWYRQDPGQGLRLIYYSQIVNDFQKGDIAEGYSVSREKKESFPLTVTSAQKNPTAFYLCASGPGGFTEAFFGQGTRLTVV.

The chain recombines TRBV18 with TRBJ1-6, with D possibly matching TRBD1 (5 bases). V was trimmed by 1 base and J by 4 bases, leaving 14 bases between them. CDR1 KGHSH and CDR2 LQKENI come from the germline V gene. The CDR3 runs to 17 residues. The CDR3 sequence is CASSPLAGSPYNSPLHF. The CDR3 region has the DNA TGTGCCAGCTCACCACTGGCAGGGTCCCCGTATAATTCACCCCTCCACTTT.

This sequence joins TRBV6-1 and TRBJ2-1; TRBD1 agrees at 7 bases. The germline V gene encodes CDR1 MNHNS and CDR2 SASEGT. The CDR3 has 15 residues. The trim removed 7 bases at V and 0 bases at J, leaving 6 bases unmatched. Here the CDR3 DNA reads TGTGCCAGCATTCCCCGACAGGGCTCCTACAATGAGCAGTTCTTC. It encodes CASIPRQGSYNEQFF.

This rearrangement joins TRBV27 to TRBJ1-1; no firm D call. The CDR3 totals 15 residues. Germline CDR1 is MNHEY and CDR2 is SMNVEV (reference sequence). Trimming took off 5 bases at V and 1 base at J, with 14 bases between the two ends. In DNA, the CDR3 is TGTGCCAGCAGTACCCGGTCAAACACGAACACTGAAGCTTTCTTT. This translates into CASSTRSNTNTEAFF.

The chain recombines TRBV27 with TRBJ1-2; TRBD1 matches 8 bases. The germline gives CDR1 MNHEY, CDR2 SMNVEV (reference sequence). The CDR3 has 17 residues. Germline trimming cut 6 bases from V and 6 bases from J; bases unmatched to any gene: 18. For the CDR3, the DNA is TGTGCCAGCAGACGGAACATGGCAGGACAGGGATCTGATGGCTACACCTTC. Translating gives CASRRNMAGQGSDGYTF.

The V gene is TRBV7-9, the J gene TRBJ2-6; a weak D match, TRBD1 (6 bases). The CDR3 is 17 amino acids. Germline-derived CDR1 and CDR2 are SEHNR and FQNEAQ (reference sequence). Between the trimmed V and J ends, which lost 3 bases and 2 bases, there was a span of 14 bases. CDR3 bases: TGTGCCAGCAGCTTGACCGGGACATTGACTGGGGCCAACGTCCTGACTTTC. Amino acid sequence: CASSLTGTLTGANVLTF.

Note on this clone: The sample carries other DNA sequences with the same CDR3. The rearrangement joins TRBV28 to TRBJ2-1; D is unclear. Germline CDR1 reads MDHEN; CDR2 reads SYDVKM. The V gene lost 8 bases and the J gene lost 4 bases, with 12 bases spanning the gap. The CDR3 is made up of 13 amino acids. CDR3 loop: CASSLGRYNEQFF. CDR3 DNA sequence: TGTGCCAGCTCGCTTGGTAGATACAATGAGCAGTTCTTC.

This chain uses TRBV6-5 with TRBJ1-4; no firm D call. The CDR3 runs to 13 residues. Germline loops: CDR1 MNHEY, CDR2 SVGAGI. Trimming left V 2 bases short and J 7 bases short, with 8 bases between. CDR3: CASSYLGGEKLFF. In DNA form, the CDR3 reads TGTGCCAGCAGTTACCTGGGAGGTGAAAAACTGTTTTTT.

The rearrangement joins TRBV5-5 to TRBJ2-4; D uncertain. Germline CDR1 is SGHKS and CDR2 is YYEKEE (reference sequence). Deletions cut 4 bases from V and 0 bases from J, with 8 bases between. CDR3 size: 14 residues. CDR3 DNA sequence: TGTGCCAGCAGCCCACTGCTAGCCAAAAACATTCAGTACTTC. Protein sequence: CASSPLLAKNIQYF.

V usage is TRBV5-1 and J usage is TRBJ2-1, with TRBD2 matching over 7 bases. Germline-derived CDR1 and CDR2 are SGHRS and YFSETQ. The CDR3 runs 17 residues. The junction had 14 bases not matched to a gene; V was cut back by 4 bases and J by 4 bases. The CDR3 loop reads CASSHSSGTTYYNEQFF. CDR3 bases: TGCGCCAGCAGCCACTCCAGCGGGACGACTTATTACAATGAGCAGTTCTTC.

The CDR3 bases are TGTGCCAGCAGTGGATCTCGGGGAACTGAAGCTTTCTTT. Translated: CASSGSRGTEAFF. This chain connects TRBV7-8 to TRBJ1-1; D is unclear. Trimming removed 6 bases from V and 5 bases from J, with 13 bases in between. The CDR3 spans 13 residues. From germline, CDR1 is SGHVS and CDR2 FQNEAQ.

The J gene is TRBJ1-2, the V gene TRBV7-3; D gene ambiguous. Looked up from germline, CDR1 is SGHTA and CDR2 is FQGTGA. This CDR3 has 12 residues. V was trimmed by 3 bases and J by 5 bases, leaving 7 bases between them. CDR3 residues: CASSFDGYGYTF. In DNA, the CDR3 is TGTGCCAGCAGCTTTGATGGATATGGCTACACCTTC.

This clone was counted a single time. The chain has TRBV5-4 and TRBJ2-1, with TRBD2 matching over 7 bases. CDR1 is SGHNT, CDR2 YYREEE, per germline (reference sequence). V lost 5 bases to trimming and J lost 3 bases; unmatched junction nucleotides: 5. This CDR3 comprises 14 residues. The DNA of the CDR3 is TGTGCCAGCAGTTTCGGGACTAACTACAATGAGCAGTTCTTC. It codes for CASSFGTNYNEQFF.

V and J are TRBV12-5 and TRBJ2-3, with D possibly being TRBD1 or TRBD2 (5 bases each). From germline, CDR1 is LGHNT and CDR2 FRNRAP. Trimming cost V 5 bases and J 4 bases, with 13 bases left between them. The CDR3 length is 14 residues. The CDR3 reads CASGLGVAADTQYF. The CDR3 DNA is TGTGCTAGTGGTCTGGGGGTAGCCGCAGATACGCAGTATTTT.

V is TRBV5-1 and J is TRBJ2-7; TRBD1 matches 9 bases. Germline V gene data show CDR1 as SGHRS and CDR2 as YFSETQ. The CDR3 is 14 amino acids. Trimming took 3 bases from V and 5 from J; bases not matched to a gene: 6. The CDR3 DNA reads TGCGCCAGCAGCTCGGACAGGGGACGGCACGAGCAGTACTTC. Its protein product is CASSSDRGRHEQYF.

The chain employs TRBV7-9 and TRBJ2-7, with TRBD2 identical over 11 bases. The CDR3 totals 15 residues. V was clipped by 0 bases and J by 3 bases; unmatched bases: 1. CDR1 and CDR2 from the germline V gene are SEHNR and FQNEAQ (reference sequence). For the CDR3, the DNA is TGTGCCAGCAGCTTAGCCGGGACTAGCGGCTACGAGCAGTACTTC. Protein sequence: CASSLAGTSGYEQYF.

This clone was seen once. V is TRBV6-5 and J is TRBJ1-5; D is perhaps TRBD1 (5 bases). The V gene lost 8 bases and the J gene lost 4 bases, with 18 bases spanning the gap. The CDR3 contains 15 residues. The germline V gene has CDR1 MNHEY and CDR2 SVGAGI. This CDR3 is CASATTPGENQPQHF. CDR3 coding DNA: TGTGCCAGCGCCACCACCCCGGGGGAGAATCAGCCCCAGCATTTT.

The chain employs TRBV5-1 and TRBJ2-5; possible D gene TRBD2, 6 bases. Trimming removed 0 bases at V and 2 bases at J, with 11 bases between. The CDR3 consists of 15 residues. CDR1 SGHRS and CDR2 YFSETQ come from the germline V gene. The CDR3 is CASSLAGGKQETQYF. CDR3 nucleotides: TGCGCCAGCAGCTTGGCCGGGGGTAAACAAGAGACCCAGTACTTC.

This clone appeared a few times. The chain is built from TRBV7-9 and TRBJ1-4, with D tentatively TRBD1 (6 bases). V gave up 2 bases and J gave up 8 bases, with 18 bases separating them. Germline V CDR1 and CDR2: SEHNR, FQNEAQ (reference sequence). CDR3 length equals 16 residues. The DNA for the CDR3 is TGTGCCAGCAGCTTAACGGCGGGCAGGGGTAACGAAAAACTGTTTTTT. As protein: CASSLTAGRGNEKLFF.

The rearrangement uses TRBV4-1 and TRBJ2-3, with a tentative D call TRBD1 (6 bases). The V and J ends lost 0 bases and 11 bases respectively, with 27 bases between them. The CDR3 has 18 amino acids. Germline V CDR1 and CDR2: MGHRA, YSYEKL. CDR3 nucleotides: TGCGCCAGCAGCCAAGATTGGGACCAGGGGAAGATTAGTCGGGGGCAGTATTTT. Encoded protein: CASSQDWDQGKISRGQYF.

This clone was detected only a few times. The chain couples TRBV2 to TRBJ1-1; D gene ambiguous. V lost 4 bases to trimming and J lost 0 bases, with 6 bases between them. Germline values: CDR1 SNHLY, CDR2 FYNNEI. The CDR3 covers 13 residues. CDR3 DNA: TGTGCCAGCAGTGCAGACATGAACACTGAAGCTTTCTTT. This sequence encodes CASSADMNTEAFF. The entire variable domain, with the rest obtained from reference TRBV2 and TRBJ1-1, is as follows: EPEVTQTPSHQVTQMGQEVILRCVPISNHLYFYWYRQILGQKVEFLVSFYNNEISEKSEIFDDQFSVERPDGSNFTLKIRSTKLEDSAMYFCASSADMNTEAFFGQGTRLTVV.

CDR3 amino acids: CASSLTRGGSEAFF. Here the CDR3 DNA reads TGTGCCAGCAGCTTAACCAGGGGCGGTTCTGAAGCTTTCTTT. This chain connects TRBV7-3 to TRBJ1-1; a possible D gene is TRBD1 (6 bases). V was pared by 0 bases and J by 6 bases, with 11 bases between. Germline lookup yields CDR1 SGHTA and CDR2 FQGTGA. The CDR3 spans 14 residues.

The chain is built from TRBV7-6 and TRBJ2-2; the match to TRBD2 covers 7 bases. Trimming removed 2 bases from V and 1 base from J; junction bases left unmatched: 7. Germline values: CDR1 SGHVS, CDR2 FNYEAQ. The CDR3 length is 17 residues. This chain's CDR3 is CASSLFIGGRNTGELFF. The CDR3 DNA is TGTGCCAGCAGCTTATTTATCGGCGGGAGGAACACCGGGGAGCTGTTTTTT.